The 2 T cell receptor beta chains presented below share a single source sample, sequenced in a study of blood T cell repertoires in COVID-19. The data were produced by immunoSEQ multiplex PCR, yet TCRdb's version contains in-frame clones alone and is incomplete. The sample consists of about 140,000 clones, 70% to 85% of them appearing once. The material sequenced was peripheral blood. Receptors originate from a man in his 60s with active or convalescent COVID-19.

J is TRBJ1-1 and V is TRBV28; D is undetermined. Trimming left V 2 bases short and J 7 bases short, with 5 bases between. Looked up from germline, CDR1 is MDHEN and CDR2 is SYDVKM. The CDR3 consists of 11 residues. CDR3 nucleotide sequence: TGTGCCAGCAGTTTACAGTTTGAAGCTTTCTTT. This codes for CASSLQFEAFF.

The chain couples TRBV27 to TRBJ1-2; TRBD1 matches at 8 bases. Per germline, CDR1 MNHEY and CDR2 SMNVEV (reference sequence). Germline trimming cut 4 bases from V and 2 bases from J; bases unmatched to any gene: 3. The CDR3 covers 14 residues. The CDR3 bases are TGTGCCAGCAGTTCAAGGACAGGGAACTATGGCTACACCTTC. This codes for CASSSRTGNYGYTF.